The present T cell receptor (beta chain) was sequenced within a study of blood T cells in healthy people across ages. The authors ran a second PCR of 7 to 11 cycles using a sample-barcoded 5' primer and a J-beta primer mix. TCRdb reanalysed the 5' RACE reads using MiXCR and keeps one entry per CDR3 protein. The data hold 1.5 million to 2 million distinct CDR3 sequences, with about 30% observed a single time. This clonotype occurred many times. Trimming removed 5 bases from V and 2 bases from J; junction bases left unmatched: 11. There are 16 residues in the CDR3. From germline, CDR1 is LNHNV and CDR2 YYDKDF (reference sequence).

This chain joins TRBV15 and TRBJ2-5, with 7 nucleotides matching TRBD2. The TCR comes from a woman in her twenties or thirties in good health. Sequenced: blood. The CDR3 DNA reads as TGTGCCACCAGCGAGGGAGGGGCGGACGGGCAAGAGACCCAGTACTTC. Translated: CATSEGGADGQETQYF.